This entry describes one TCR beta chain. Its specificity is unknown. This sample is part of a study of PD-1 blockade in mismatch repair-deficient tumors. General observations from the study: Tumor-resident clones, often undetectable pretreatment in blood, expanded then contracted after pembrolizumab.

TCRdb keeps only in-frame clones here, not all; method: immunoSEQ multiplex PCR. The table lists under 95,000 clones, about 84% of them singletons. The germline V gene encodes CDR1 LNHNV and CDR2 YYDKDF (reference sequence). The CDR3 runs 12 residues. The V call is TRBV15, the J call TRBJ2-5; D unclear. The J call may be incorrect, as the DNA end agrees better with TRBJ2-7. The TCR was taken from an adult with mismatch repair-deficient cancer. This material consisted of peripheral blood, taken 12 weeks after starting pembrolizumab. The CDR3 DNA reads TGTGCCACCAGCAGAGATAGCTACGAGCAGTACTTC. Its protein is CATSRDSYEQYF.